This T cell receptor beta chain was recorded in a study of T-cell reconstitution after alpha-beta-depleted transplantation in children. Study conclusions and caveats: Several hundred graft clones that had expanded were reportedly the source of alpha-beta T cells about two months after transplant.

As it was prepared, the TCRbeta library received unique molecular identifiers. TCRdb re-called the PCR reads with MiXCR, one entry per CDR3 protein. The sample gives under 250,000 distinct CDR3 sequences, more than 20% of which show up once; about 4.8% is in the top ten. This clonotype has just a few counts. The antigen is undetermined. Germline values: CDR1 LNHNV, CDR2 YYDKDF (reference sequence). The ends were cut back, 0 bases at V and 0 bases at J, with 12 bases in the middle. This CDR3 is built from 18 residues. V is TRBV15 and J is TRBJ2-6; D ambiguous. Sequencing used PBMCs, mostly from graft donor cells, obtained 360 days after TCRalphabeta/CD19-depleted stem cell transplant. The origin of this receptor is a female patient between 2 and 15 years old who had a stem cell transplant for congenital amegakaryocytic thrombocytopenia, so the T cells may come from the graft donor. The CDR3 spells CATSREAGYYSGANVLTF. CDR3 coding DNA: TGTGCCACCAGCAGAGAGGCAGGCTACTACTCTGGGGCCAACGTCCTGACTTTC.